This T cell receptor beta chain was documented in a study of OX40 agonist ivuxolimab in advanced cancers. Study-wide context: Partial responses were recorded for three patients, including one with hepatocellular carcinoma and two with cutaneous melanoma. Findings and caveats of the study: At doses 0.1 to 3.0 mg/kg, CD4+ and CD8+ clones expanded. The study did not work out the antigen specificity of the expanded peripheral T cells.

Sequenced by immunoSEQ multiplex PCR; TCRdb stores in-frame clones only, minus some. The data hold fewer than 65,000 clones, with about four fifths observed a single time. This CDR3 has 13 amino acids. Germline V gene sequence: CDR1 SGHTA, CDR2 FQGNSA. V gave up 0 bases and J gave up 8 bases, with 10 bases separating them. A remark on this clone: Its antigen is currently unknown.

The sequenced sample was CD4+ or CD8+ T cells sorted from blood, obtained in a trial of the OX40 agonist ivuxolimab. The clonotype originates from an adult with an advanced solid tumor such as melanoma, head and neck, liver or kidney cancer. V gene TRBV7-2 combines with J gene TRBJ1-2; TRBD1 is a possible D gene (5 bases). As DNA, the CDR3 is TGTGCCAGCAGCTTAGCGGGAGGGGAAGGCTACACCTTC. This encodes CASSLAGGEGYTF.